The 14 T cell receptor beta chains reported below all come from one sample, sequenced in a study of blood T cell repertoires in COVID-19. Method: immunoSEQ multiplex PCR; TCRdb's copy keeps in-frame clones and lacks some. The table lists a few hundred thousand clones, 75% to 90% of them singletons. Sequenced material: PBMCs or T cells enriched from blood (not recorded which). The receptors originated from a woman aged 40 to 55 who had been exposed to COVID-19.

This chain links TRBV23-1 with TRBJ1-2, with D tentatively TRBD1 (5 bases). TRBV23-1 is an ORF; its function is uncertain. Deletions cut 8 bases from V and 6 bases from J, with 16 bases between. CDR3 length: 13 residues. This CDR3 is CASSLGGAHGYTF. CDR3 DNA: TGCGCCAGCTCGTTGGGAGGGGCGCATGGCTACACCTTC.

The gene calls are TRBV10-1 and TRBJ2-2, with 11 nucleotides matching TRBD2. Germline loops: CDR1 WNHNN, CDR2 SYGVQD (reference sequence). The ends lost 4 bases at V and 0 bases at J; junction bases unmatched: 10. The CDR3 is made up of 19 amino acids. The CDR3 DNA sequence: TGCGCCAGCAGTGTGAGGCTAGCGGGAGGTCAATCGAACACCGGGGAGCTGTTTTTT. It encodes CASSVRLAGGQSNTGELFF.

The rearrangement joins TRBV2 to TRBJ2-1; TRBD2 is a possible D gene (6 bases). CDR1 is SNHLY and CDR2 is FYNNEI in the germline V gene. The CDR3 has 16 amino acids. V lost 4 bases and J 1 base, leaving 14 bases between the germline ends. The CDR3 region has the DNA TGTGCCAGCAGTGCCCCGGGAGTCGGGTCCTACAATGAGCAGTTCTTC. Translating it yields CASSAPGVGSYNEQFF.

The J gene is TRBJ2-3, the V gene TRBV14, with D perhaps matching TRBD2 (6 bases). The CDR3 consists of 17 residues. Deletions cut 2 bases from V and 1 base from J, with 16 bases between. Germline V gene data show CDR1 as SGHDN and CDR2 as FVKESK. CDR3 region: CASSQQILASGTDTQYF. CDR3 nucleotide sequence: TGTGCCAGCAGCCAACAGATTCTGGCTAGCGGCACAGATACGCAGTATTTT.

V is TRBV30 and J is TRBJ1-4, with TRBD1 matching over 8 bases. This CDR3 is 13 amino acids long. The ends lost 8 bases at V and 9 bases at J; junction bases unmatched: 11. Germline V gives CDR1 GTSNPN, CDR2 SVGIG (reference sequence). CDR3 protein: CALDAAGGKKLFF. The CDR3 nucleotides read TGTGCCCTGGACGCGGCAGGGGGCAAAAAACTGTTTTTT.

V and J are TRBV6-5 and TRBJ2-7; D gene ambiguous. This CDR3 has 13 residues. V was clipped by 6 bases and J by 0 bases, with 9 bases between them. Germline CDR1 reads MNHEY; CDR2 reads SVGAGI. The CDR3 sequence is CASSRFPSYEQYF. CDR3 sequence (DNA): TGTGCCAGCAGCCGGTTTCCCTCCTACGAGCAGTACTTC.

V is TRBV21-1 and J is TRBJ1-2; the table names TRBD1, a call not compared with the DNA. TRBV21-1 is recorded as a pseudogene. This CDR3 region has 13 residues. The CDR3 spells CASSKLGDYGYTF. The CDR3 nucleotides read TGTGCCAGCAGCAAACTGGGCGACTATGGCTACACCTTC.

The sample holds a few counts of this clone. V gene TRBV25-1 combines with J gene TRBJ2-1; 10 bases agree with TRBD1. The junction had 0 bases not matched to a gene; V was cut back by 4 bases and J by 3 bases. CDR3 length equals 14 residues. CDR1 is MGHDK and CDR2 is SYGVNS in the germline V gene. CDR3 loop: CASSGDRGYNEQFF. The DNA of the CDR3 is TGTGCCAGCAGTGGGGACAGGGGCTACAATGAGCAGTTCTTC.

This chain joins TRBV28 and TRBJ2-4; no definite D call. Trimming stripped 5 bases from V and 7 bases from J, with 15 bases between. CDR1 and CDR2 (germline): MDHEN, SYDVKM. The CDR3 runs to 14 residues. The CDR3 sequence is CASSRRPYGNIQYF. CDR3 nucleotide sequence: TGTGCCAGCAGTCGCCGACCTTACGGGAACATTCAGTACTTC.

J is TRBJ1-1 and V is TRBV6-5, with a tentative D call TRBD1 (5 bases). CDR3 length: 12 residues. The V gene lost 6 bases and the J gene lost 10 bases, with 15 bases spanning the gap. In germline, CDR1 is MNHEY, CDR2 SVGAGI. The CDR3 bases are TGTGCCAGCAGCCAGGACACATTAAGAGCTTTCTTT. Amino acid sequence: CASSQDTLRAFF.

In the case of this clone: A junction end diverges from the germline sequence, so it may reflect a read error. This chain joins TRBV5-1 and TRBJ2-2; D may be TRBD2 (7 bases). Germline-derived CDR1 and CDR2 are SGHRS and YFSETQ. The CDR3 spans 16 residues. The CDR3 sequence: CASSLEGGRSTGELFF. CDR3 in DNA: TGTGCCAGCAGCTTGGAGGGGGGGCGGAGCACCGGGGAGCTGTTTTTT.

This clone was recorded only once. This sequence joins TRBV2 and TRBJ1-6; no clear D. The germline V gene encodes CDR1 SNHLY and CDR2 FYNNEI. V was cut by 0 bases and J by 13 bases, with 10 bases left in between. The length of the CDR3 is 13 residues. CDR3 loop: CASSEAKRVPLHF. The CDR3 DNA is TGTGCCAGCAGTGAAGCCAAGCGTGTGCCCCTCCACTTT.

CDR3 nucleotides: TGTGCCAGTAGTATTGAGGCCGGGAAACCGCACACAGATACGCAGTATTTT. Protein product: CASSIEAGKPHTDTQYF. The chain combines TRBV19 with TRBJ2-3; possible D gene TRBD2, 5 bases. Between the trimmed V and J ends, which lost 3 bases and 2 bases, there was a span of 18 bases. The germline CDR1 and CDR2 sequences are LNHDA and SQIVND (reference sequence). There are 17 residues in the CDR3.

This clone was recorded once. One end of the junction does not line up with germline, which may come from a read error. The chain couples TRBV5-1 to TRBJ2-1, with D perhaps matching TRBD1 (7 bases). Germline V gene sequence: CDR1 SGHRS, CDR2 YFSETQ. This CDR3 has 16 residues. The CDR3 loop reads CASSLRGDSSYNEQFF. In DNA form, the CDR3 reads TGTGCCAGCAGCTTGAGGGGGGACAGCTCCTACAATGAGCAGTTCTTC.